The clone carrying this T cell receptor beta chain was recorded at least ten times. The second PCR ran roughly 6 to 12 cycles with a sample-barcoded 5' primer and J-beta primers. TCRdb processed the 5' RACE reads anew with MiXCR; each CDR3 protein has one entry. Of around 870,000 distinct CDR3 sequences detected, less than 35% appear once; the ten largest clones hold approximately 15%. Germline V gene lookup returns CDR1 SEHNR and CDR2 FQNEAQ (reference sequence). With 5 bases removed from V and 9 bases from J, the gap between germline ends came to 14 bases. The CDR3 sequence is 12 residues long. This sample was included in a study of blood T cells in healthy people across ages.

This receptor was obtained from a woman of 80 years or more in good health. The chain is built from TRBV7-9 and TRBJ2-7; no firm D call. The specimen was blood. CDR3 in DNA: TGTGCCAGCAGCCCGCCTGGAGCTGGGCAGTACTTC. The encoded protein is CASSPPGAGQYF.